The 4 T cell receptor beta chains listed next were all sequenced from one sample in a study of OX40 agonist ivuxolimab in advanced cancers. Only in-frame clones appear in the TCRdb table, and some are missing; sequencing was by immunoSEQ multiplex PCR. The sample lists about 82,000 clones; about 86% were seen once. The sample here was CD4+ or CD8+ T cells sorted from blood, taken in a trial of the OX40 agonist ivuxolimab. The receptors here all came from an adult with an advanced solid tumor such as melanoma, head and neck, liver or kidney cancer.

The rearrangement uses TRBV11-2 and TRBJ1-2; D gene ambiguous. Deletions cut 4 bases from V and 7 bases from J, with 19 bases between. CDR3 length equals 15 residues. Germline V CDR1 and CDR2: SGHAT, FQNNGV. CDR3 nucleotide sequence: TGTGCCAGCAGCTCCCCCGCACGGGGTGGAGTTGGCTACACCTTC. Its translation is CASSSPARGGVGYTF.

The V call is TRBV11-2, the J call TRBJ2-2, with no clear D. The ends were cut back, 5 bases at V and 2 bases at J, with 15 bases in the middle. The germline V gene encodes CDR1 SGHAT and CDR2 FQNNGV. The CDR3 is 16 residues long. CDR3 loop: CASSHLLAHNTGELFF. In DNA form, the CDR3 reads TGTGCCAGCAGCCACCTACTCGCCCATAACACCGGGGAGCTGTTTTTT.

The chain couples TRBV14 to TRBJ1-3, with 11 bases matching TRBD1. CDR1 SGHDN and CDR2 FVKESK come from the germline V gene. V was clipped by 3 bases and J by 5 bases; unmatched bases: 6. This CDR3 comprises 16 residues. The CDR3, as DNA: TGTGCCAGCAGCCAGGCTCGGACAGGGGGCCGAAACACCATATATTTT. This codes for CASSQARTGGRNTIYF.

CDR3 sequence: CASSPDRAFGYTF. DNA for the CDR3: TGTGCCAGCTCACCTGACAGAGCTTTTGGATACACCTTC. The V and J genes are TRBV18 and TRBJ1-2; TRBD1 might be the D (5 bases). CDR1 and CDR2 from the germline V gene are KGHSH and LQKENI. The CDR3 runs to 13 residues. V gave up 3 bases and J gave up 11 bases, with 16 bases separating them.